Sequencing of this TCR beta chain was carried out in a study of chemoradiotherapy in HPV16-positive cancers. In the study overall: A couple of HPV16-positive patients' cells yielded candidate HPV-specific clones and common motifs.

Looked up from germline, CDR1 is SGHTA and CDR2 is FQGTGA. The V end was cut by 2 bases, the J end by 0 bases, with 14 bases between. The CDR3 runs 18 residues. The repertoire was sequenced with immunoSEQ multiplex PCR; TCRdb's copy has only in-frame clones and lacks some. This sample yields roughly 6,200 clones, of which about 80% are seen a single time; around 6.5% belongs to the top ten. Over chemoradiotherapy, repertoires were sampled more than once. About this clone itself: Antigen: not known.

Study-wide findings and caveats: HPV-specific T cells were functionally defined from only two HPV16-positive patients. During treatment, candidate HPV-specific clones and E7-related motifs expanded in tumor.

The source of this sequence is a human donor with HPV-associated anogenital cancer. The input for sequencing was tumor tissue, taken from a patient who underwent chemoradiotherapy. The chain links TRBV7-3 to TRBJ2-6, with D perhaps being TRBD1 or TRBD2 (6 bases each). The CDR3 nucleotides read TGTGCCAGCAGCTTACGGGGGCAAGGAAGCTCTGGGGCCAACGTCCTGACTTTC. This gives the protein CASSLRGQGSSGANVLTF.